The clone carrying this T cell receptor beta chain was counted a single time. The entry originates in a study of blood T cell repertoires in COVID-19. Study-wide context: The United States, Italy and Spain were the sources of the acute and convalescent COVID-19 samples. PBMCs, B-cell-depleted T cells, or T cells were the source of the cDNA or gDNA that made up the material.

In the original analysis: By means of reference gene primer amplification, nucleated cell counts were estimated. Sequenced by immunoSEQ multiplex PCR; TCRdb stores in-frame clones only, minus some. V and J calls and clone size are those listed in that table; D and trimming were worked out from the DNA. The data hold roughly 170,000 clones, with 87% observed a single time. Sequenced sample: peripheral blood. The TCR was taken from a woman aged 18-29 years who had recovered from COVID-19.

The CDR3: CSACQVEMNTEAFF. In DNA form, the CDR3 reads TGCAGCGCCTGCCAGGTCGAGATGAACACTGAAGCTTTCTTT. The rearrangement joins TRBV29-1 to TRBJ1-1, with no clear D. Trimming removed 7 bases at V and 0 bases at J, with 15 bases between. The CDR3 contains 14 residues. Germline V lookup: CDR1 SQVTM, CDR2 ANQGSEA.